This T cell receptor (beta chain) emerged from a study of blood T cell repertoires in COVID-19. This clone came up a few times. As processed by the authors: Amplified reference gene primers provided the basis for estimating nucleated cell counts. The data were produced by immunoSEQ multiplex PCR, yet TCRdb's version contains in-frame clones alone and is incomplete. Clonal size and the V and J genes are those of that table, whereas D and trimming came from the DNA. The profile shows some 180,000 clones, roughly 82% of them singletons. The age range of participants was about 18 to 90 years, with residence in under 30 US areas. Participants' own reports of clinical history determined their cohort assignment. The clonotype comes from a woman aged 55 to 70 with acute COVID-19. The sample consisted of PBMCs or T cells enriched from blood (not recorded which).

The CDR3: CASSEYGSEQFF. The CDR3 region has the DNA TGCGCCAGCAGTGAGTACGGGAGCGAGCAGTTCTTC. The J gene is TRBJ2-1, the V gene TRBV10-1; possible D gene TRBD2, 6 bases. Germline V gene lookup returns CDR1 WNHNN and CDR2 SYGVQD (reference sequence). There are 12 residues in the CDR3. The V end was cut by 1 base, the J end by 10 bases, with 8 bases between.